These 30 T cell receptor beta chains came from one sample sequenced in a study of blood T cell repertoires in COVID-19. Data came from immunoSEQ multiplex PCR; TCRdb stores just in-frame clones and leaves some out. The data show 55,000 to 75,000 clones, approximately 80% seen once. The sample comprised peripheral blood. These receptors all come from a human donor in a cohort sampled during active COVID-19.

The chain uses TRBV27 and TRBJ2-3; a weak D match, TRBD2 (6 bases). V shed 7 bases and J shed 2 bases, with 22 bases lying between them. The CDR3 spans 17 residues. The germline V gene has CDR1 MNHEY and CDR2 SMNVEV (reference sequence). CDR3 sequence (DNA): TGTGCCAGCACCCCCTCAGGCGGGGACTTCTACACAGATACGCAGTATTTT. Its protein is CASTPSGGDFYTDTQYF.

The genes are TRBV6-5 and TRBJ2-7; tentative D call: TRBD2 (6 bases). Germline CDR1 and CDR2: MNHEY and SVGAGI. The CDR3 is 15 amino acids. V lost 8 bases to trimming and J lost 0 bases, with 17 bases between them. DNA of the CDR3: TGTGCCAGCGGAGGGAAGCGGGCCCTCTCCTACGAGCAGTACTTC. Translation gives CASGGKRALSYEQYF.

This rearrangement joins TRBV5-4 to TRBJ2-2, with 7 bases lining up with TRBD2. There are 16 residues in the CDR3. CDR1 and CDR2 from the germline V gene are SGHNT and YYREEE (reference sequence). V shed 4 bases and J 6 bases; nucleotides not matched to a gene: 12. The CDR3 sequence: CASSLGSLRGAGELFF. As DNA, the CDR3 is TGTGCCAGCAGCCTGGGGAGTCTACGGGGGGCCGGGGAGCTGTTTTTT.

This clone showed up just once. The rearrangement links TRBV25-1 to TRBJ2-1; 8 bases are shared with TRBD1. V lost 9 bases and J lost 4; bases outside the gene matches: 8. Germline loops: CDR1 MGHDK, CDR2 SYGVNS. CDR3 length: 14 residues. As DNA, the CDR3 is TGTGCCAGTTCGCGCAGGGGGCAGTACAATGAGCAGTTCTTC. This translates into CASSRRGQYNEQFF.

This clone came up once. V and J are TRBV3-1 (or the pseudogene TRBV3-2) and TRBJ1-6; no reliable D call. The ends were cut back, 0 bases at V and 9 bases at J, with 9 bases in the middle. The CDR3 length is 14 residues. CDR1 is LGHDT, CDR2 YNNKEL, per germline (reference sequence). The CDR3 DNA follows: TGTGCCAGCAGCCAAGAGCTTGCGGGTTCACCCCTCCACTTT. This codes for CASSQELAGSPLHF.

The chain links TRBV28 to TRBJ1-1; D may be TRBD1 (6 bases). CDR3 length equals 15 residues. The V gene's germline CDR1 is MDHEN and CDR2 SYDVKM. Deletions cut 6 bases from V and 4 bases from J, with 18 bases between. CDR3: CASSSYRAGGTEAFF. CDR3 nucleotides: TGTGCCAGCAGCTCGTACAGGGCGGGGGGCACTGAAGCTTTCTTT.

The chain employs TRBV28 and TRBJ2-7; TRBD1 aligns across 9 bases. There are 14 residues in the CDR3. The V and J ends lost 4 bases and 6 bases, in that order; junction bases with no gene match: 7. Germline values: CDR1 MDHEN, CDR2 SYDVKM. For the CDR3, the DNA is TGTGCCAGCAGTTCCGGGACAGGGCGACGCGAGCAGTACTTC. Translation gives CASSSGTGRREQYF.

This clone has more than one count but fewer than ten. This rearrangement joins TRBV4-1 to TRBJ2-7, with TRBD1 as a possible D gene (5 bases). In germline, CDR1 is MGHRA, CDR2 YSYEKL. The CDR3 is made up of 14 amino acids. V dropped 0 bases and J dropped 2 bases, with 8 bases sitting between them. CDR3 bases: TGCGCCAGCAGCCAAGAACACAGGCCCTACGAGCAGTACTTC. Translated, it gives CASSQEHRPYEQYF.

The CDR3 loop is CASSTRGQETQYF. Written as DNA, the CDR3 is TGTGCCAGCAGCACGAGAGGGCAAGAGACCCAGTACTTC. V gene TRBV5-4 combines with J gene TRBJ2-5, with a weak D call TRBD2 (5 bases). Trimming took 4 bases from V and 2 from J, leaving 9 bases between them. Germline loops: CDR1 SGHNT, CDR2 YYREEE (reference sequence). The CDR3 has 13 amino acids.

V and J are TRBV5-1 and TRBJ2-5; TRBD1 aligns across 10 bases. The CDR3 totals 14 residues. Germline V gene lookup returns CDR1 SGHRS and CDR2 YFSETQ. The V and J ends lost 5 bases and 5 bases, in that order; junction bases with no gene match: 6. CDR3 sequence reads: CASRMTGGGETQYF. CDR3 DNA: TGCGCCAGCAGAATGACAGGGGGCGGGGAGACCCAGTACTTC. The variable domain in full, with the rest retrieved from reference TRBV5-1 and TRBJ2-5, is KAGVTQTPRYLIKTRGQQVTLSCSPISGHRSVSWYQQTPGQGLQFLFEYFSETQRNKGNFPGRFSGRQFSNSRSEMNVSTLELGDSALYLCASRMTGGGETQYFGPGTRLLVL.

This chain uses TRBV29-1 with TRBJ2-3, with TRBD2 matching 7 bases. Looked up from germline, CDR1 is SQVTM and CDR2 is ANQGSEA. This CDR3 is built from 14 residues. Unmatched junction bases numbered 6, after V lost 0 bases and J lost 6 bases. The CDR3 bases are TGCAGCGTTGAAGAGGGGGGGATGGCCGATACGCAGTATTTT. Its protein product is CSVEEGGMADTQYF.

The chain links TRBV2 to TRBJ2-7; D is possibly TRBD2 (5 bases). CDR1 and CDR2 (germline): SNHLY, FYNNEI. The CDR3 is 12 amino acids. Trimming took 6 bases from V and 5 from J, leaving 11 bases between them. In DNA, the CDR3 is TGTGCCAGCAGCTCCCTGGGAGACGAGCAGTACTTC. This translates into CASSSLGDEQYF.

The rearrangement joins TRBV2 to TRBJ2-2, with 7 bases identical to TRBD1. Trimming removed 6 bases from V and 0 bases from J; junction bases left unmatched: 4. The CDR3 is 15 amino acids. Germline-derived CDR1 and CDR2 are SNHLY and FYNNEI. DNA of the CDR3: TGTGCCAGCAGCGCGACAGGGACGAACACCGGGGAGCTGTTTTTT. Amino acids: CASSATGTNTGELFF.

The genes are TRBV7-8 and TRBJ2-7; no reliable D call. CDR1 SGHVS and CDR2 FQNEAQ come from the germline V gene. V was clipped by 1 base and J by 6 bases, with 10 bases between them. This CDR3 comprises 13 residues. The CDR3 DNA is TGTGCCAGCAGCTTAGGCCCCTCAGGCGAGCAGTACTTC. This sequence encodes CASSLGPSGEQYF.

The V call is TRBV19, the J call TRBJ1-5, with D perhaps TRBD1 (5 bases). The germline V gene encodes CDR1 LNHDA and CDR2 SQIVND (reference sequence). V lost 3 bases and J 6 bases, leaving 15 bases between the germline ends. There are 15 residues in the CDR3. DNA for the CDR3: TGTGCCAGTAGTATTACGGGGCTAGCGGGTCAGCCCCAGCATTTT. It encodes CASSITGLAGQPQHF.

This clone was counted a single time. The V gene is TRBV9, the J gene TRBJ1-5; D unresolved. CDR1 and CDR2 from the germline V gene are SGDLS and YYNGEE. The length of the CDR3 is 16 residues. V was shortened by 0 bases and J by 0 bases, with 10 bases between the two germline ends. The CDR3 here is CASSVDGGPSNQPQHF. CDR3 nucleotide sequence: TGTGCCAGCAGCGTAGACGGAGGTCCTAGCAATCAGCCCCAGCATTTT.

The chain uses TRBV2 and TRBJ1-4, with 8 bases that match TRBD1. V lost 5 bases and J lost 6; bases outside the gene matches: 8. Germline CDR1 and CDR2: SNHLY and FYNNEI. The CDR3 extends over 15 amino acids. The CDR3: CASSLDRAGHEKLFF. In DNA, the CDR3 is TGTGCCAGCAGTTTGGACAGGGCTGGTCATGAAAAACTGTTTTTT.

The chain employs TRBV4-2 and TRBJ2-7; TRBD2 agrees at 8 bases. CDR1 is LGHNA, CDR2 YNFKEQ, per germline. The CDR3 consists of 15 residues. V was clipped by 1 base and J by 6 bases; unmatched bases: 8. CDR3 coding DNA: TGTGCCAGCAGCCAAGTCTCCGGGGGGGTGGGCGAGCAGTACTTC. Residues: CASSQVSGGVGEQYF.

Worth noting for this clone: One junction end disagrees with the germline gene, perhaps due to a read error. The CDR3 bases are TGTGCCAGCAGTCAAGGACAGGGGGCGAGGGAGACCCAGTACTTC. It is translated as CASSQGQGARETQYF. The V and J genes are TRBV3-1 (or the pseudogene TRBV3-2) and TRBJ2-5, with TRBD1 matching 11 bases. This CDR3 region has 15 residues. Germline CDR1 is LGHDT and CDR2 is YNNKEL (reference sequence).

This sequence joins TRBV27 and TRBJ2-1; 7 nucleotides line up with TRBD2. The V segment lost 3 bases and the J segment 4 bases; nucleotides outside the gene matches: 3. The CDR3 consists of 14 residues. Germline V gene data show CDR1 as MNHEY and CDR2 as SMNVEV (reference sequence). The CDR3 spells CASSLGGRYNEQFF. CDR3 bases: TGTGCCAGCAGTTTGGGCGGGAGATACAATGAGCAGTTCTTC.

In this sample, this clone turned up a few times. The genes are TRBV11-2 and TRBJ2-1; D gene unclear. In germline, CDR1 is SGHAT, CDR2 FQNNGV. The germline V and J ends were trimmed by 2 bases and 7 bases, with 9 bases remaining between them. The CDR3 covers 13 residues. For the CDR3, the DNA is TGTGCCAGCAGCTTAAACGCGGCGAATGAGCAGTTCTTC. This encodes CASSLNAANEQFF.

The genes are TRBV28 and TRBJ2-1; TRBD2 aligns across 14 bases. With V trimmed by 4 bases and J by 4 bases, 24 bases remained unmatched. The CDR3 runs to 23 residues. Germline CDR1 and CDR2: MDHEN and SYDVKM. This CDR3 is CASSSLALGPGTSGSGGYNEQFF. The CDR3 DNA sequence: TGTGCCAGCAGTTCCCTTGCTCTTGGTCCCGGGACTAGCGGGAGCGGGGGGTACAATGAGCAGTTCTTC.

This clone was counted between two and nine times. J is TRBJ1-5 and V is TRBV7-8; D perhaps matches TRBD1 (6 bases). CDR1 is SGHVS and CDR2 is FQNEAQ in the germline V gene. The CDR3 sequence is 14 residues long. V was clipped by 5 bases and J by 3 bases, with 11 bases between them. The CDR3 bases are TGTGCCAGCAGCCTAGGACAGCTCAATCAGCCCCAGCATTTT. It translates to CASSLGQLNQPQHF.

The V call is TRBV5-4, the J call TRBJ2-5; 9 positions agree with TRBD2. The length of the CDR3 is 16 residues. With V trimmed by 3 bases and J by 0 bases, 6 bases remained unmatched. The germline CDR1 and CDR2 sequences are SGHNT and YYREEE (reference sequence). The CDR3 sequence is CASSSRLAAYQETQYF. The CDR3 DNA is TGTGCCAGCAGCTCGAGACTAGCGGCGTACCAAGAGACCCAGTACTTC.

The table lists this clone with a few counts. The CDR3 reads CASRKQGSDEQFF. CDR3 nucleotide sequence: TGTGCCAGCAGGAAACAGGGATCAGATGAGCAGTTCTTC. The V and J genes are TRBV28 and TRBJ2-1, with D perhaps TRBD1 (6 bases). This CDR3 comprises 13 residues. V was trimmed by 6 bases and J by 8 bases, leaving 14 bases between them. Looked up from germline, CDR1 is MDHEN and CDR2 is SYDVKM.

The rearrangement links TRBV2 to TRBJ2-1; TRBD2 agrees at 7 bases. The length of the CDR3 is 13 residues. V lost 6 bases and J lost 6; bases outside the gene matches: 5. Germline V gene lookup returns CDR1 SNHLY and CDR2 FYNNEI. CDR3 in amino acids: CASRNGGGNEQFF. The CDR3 nucleotides are TGTGCCAGCAGGAACGGCGGGGGCAATGAGCAGTTCTTC.

The CDR3 reads CASSLRGGRTTGELFF. The CDR3, as DNA: TGTGCCAGCAGTTTAAGGGGGGGGAGGACTACCGGGGAGCTGTTTTTT. The chain carries TRBV27 and TRBJ2-2, with a weak D call TRBD2 (7 bases). The germline gives CDR1 MNHEY, CDR2 SMNVEV (reference sequence). Trimming pared 2 bases from V and 5 bases from J, leaving 15 bases between. The CDR3 has 16 amino acids.

This clone appeared a single time. This chain links TRBV7-9 with TRBJ2-5, with 13 bases aligning to TRBD2. The J segment lost 5 bases and the V segment lost 6 bases, leaving 9 bases of the junction unmatched. Germline values: CDR1 SEHNR, CDR2 FQNEAQ (reference sequence). The CDR3 consists of 16 residues. CDR3 bases: TGTGCCAGCAGTCAAACCGGGACTAGCGGGACGGAGACCCAGTACTTC. Translating gives CASSQTGTSGTETQYF. The whole variable domain, remainder taken from reference TRBV7-9 and TRBJ2-5, is DTGVSQNPRHKITKRGQNVTFRCDPISEHNRLYWYRQTLGQGPEFLTYFQNEAQLEKSRLLSDRFSAERPKGSFSTLEIQRTEQGDSAMYLCASSQTGTSGTETQYFGPGTRLLVL.

The chain has TRBV2 and TRBJ2-1, with 9 bases identical to TRBD2. Germline CDR1 reads SNHLY; CDR2 reads FYNNEI. The CDR3 runs 14 residues. V was clipped by 5 bases and J by 4 bases; unmatched bases: 3. CDR3 DNA: TGTGCCAGCAGTCCTAGCGGGACGTACAATGAGCAGTTCTTC. Translated: CASSPSGTYNEQFF.

The chain is built from TRBV9 and TRBJ2-1, with 7 nucleotides matching TRBD2. CDR3 length equals 16 residues. Unmatched junction bases numbered 10, after V lost 3 bases and J lost 4 bases. The V gene's germline CDR1 is SGDLS and CDR2 YYNGEE. CDR3: CASSAGGSGVYNEQFF. In DNA form, the CDR3 reads TGTGCCAGCAGCGCCGGAGGGAGCGGGGTTTACAATGAGCAGTTCTTC. Complete variable domain (other parts from reference TRBV9 and TRBJ2-1): DSGVTQTPKHLITATGQRVTLRCSPRSGDLSVYWYQQSLDQGLQFLIQYYNGEERAKGNILERFSAQQFPDLHSELNLSSLELGDSALYFCASSAGGSGVYNEQFFGPGTRLTVL.